These 10 T cell receptor beta chains came from one sample sequenced in a study of OX40 agonist ivuxolimab in advanced cancers. Measured with immunoSEQ multiplex PCR; TCRdb has only the in-frame clones, and not every one. The sample contains about 40,000 clones, roughly 86% of which appear only once. This specimen was CD4+ or CD8+ T cells sorted from blood, taken in a trial of the OX40 agonist ivuxolimab. These receptors were collected from an adult with an advanced solid tumor such as melanoma, head and neck, liver or kidney cancer.

The chain is built from TRBV7-6 and TRBJ2-1; maybe TRBD2 (5 bases). The CDR3 has 14 amino acids. The ends were cut back, 5 bases at V and 15 bases at J, with 23 bases in the middle. Germline values: CDR1 SGHVS, CDR2 FNYEAQ. This CDR3 is CASSLNYPASLLFF. DNA for the CDR3: TGTGCCAGCAGCCTAAACTACCCCGCTAGCCTTTTGTTCTTC. The whole variable domain, remainder taken from reference TRBV7-6 and TRBJ2-1, is GAGVSQSPRYKVTKRGQDVALRCDPISGHVSLYWYRQALGQGPEFLTYFNYEAQQDKSGLPNDRFSAERPEGSISTLTIQRTEQRDSAMYRCASSLNYPASLLFFGPGTRLTVL.

This rearrangement joins TRBV2 to TRBJ1-2, with 8 bases lining up with TRBD1. Germline V lookup: CDR1 SNHLY, CDR2 FYNNEI. The CDR3 totals 14 residues. V shed 7 bases and J 8 bases; nucleotides not matched to a gene: 12. CDR3 sequence reads: CASTDGTGIFGYTF. The CDR3 bases are TGTGCCAGCACAGACGGGACAGGAATTTTCGGCTACACCTTC.

In the case of this clone: Without the conserved terminal phenylalanine or tryptophan, this CDR3 likely stems from a read error. V usage is TRBV2 and J usage is TRBJ1-6; D may be TRBD1 (5 bases). V was cut by 4 bases and J by 7 bases, with 11 bases left in between. The CDR3 totals 14 residues. Germline assignment: CDR1 SNHLY and CDR2 FYNNEI. CDR3 nucleotide sequence: TGTGCCAGCAGTGTCCTGGGGCAGAATTCACCCCTCCACCTT. It encodes CASSVLGQNSPLHL.

This chain connects TRBV7-9 to TRBJ1-4, with no clear D. CDR3 length equals 16 residues. Germline V lookup: CDR1 SEHNR, CDR2 FQNEAQ (reference sequence). V shed 2 bases and J shed 7 bases, with 17 bases lying between them. CDR3 DNA: TGTGCCAGCAGCTTATTAGACTCACTCCAACCTGAAAAACTGTTTTTT. It encodes CASSLLDSLQPEKLFF.

This clone was seen a single time. The V and J genes are TRBV7-7 and TRBJ2-5; no definite D call. Germline V gene lookup returns CDR1 SSHAT and CDR2 FNYEAQ (reference sequence). The V end was cut by 1 base, the J end by 3 bases, with 15 bases between. The CDR3 loop spans 16 amino acids. CDR3 protein: CASSLGLGYLKETQYF. The CDR3 coding sequence is TGTGCCAGCAGCTTAGGGCTTGGCTACTTGAAAGAGACCCAGTACTTC.

This clone was seen repeatedly, ten times or more. The V gene is TRBV7-9, the J gene TRBJ2-7; a weak D match, TRBD1 (5 bases). This CDR3 contains 13 residues. Looked up from germline, CDR1 is SEHNR and CDR2 is FQNEAQ (reference sequence). The V and J ends lost 8 bases and 0 bases respectively, with 11 bases between them. As DNA, the CDR3 is TGTGCCAGCGCCCTTGGGGCCTCCTACGAGCAGTACTTC. Its translation: CASALGASYEQYF.

The V and J genes are TRBV6-1 and TRBJ2-7, with D perhaps given as TRBD1 or TRBD2 (5 bases each). This CDR3 is 16 amino acids long. Per germline, CDR1 MNHNS and CDR2 SASEGT. V lost 3 bases and J lost 3, with 18 bases in between. CDR3 bases: TGTGCCAGCAGTGAGAGAGGGGCGTCACGTTTCTACGAGCAGTACTTC. As protein: CASSERGASRFYEQYF.

CDR3 nucleotide sequence: TGTGCCAGCAGCTTAGCAGGGGTGAACACTGAAGCTTTCTTT. This sequence encodes CASSLAGVNTEAFF. This chain uses TRBV7-3 with TRBJ1-1; D is possibly TRBD1 (6 bases). The germline gives CDR1 SGHTA, CDR2 FQGTGA. The CDR3 is 14 residues long. With 2 bases removed from V and 0 bases from J, the gap between germline ends came to 7 bases.

This chain joins TRBV5-1 and TRBJ2-7; D is unresolved. Per germline, CDR1 SGHRS and CDR2 YFSETQ. V gave up 4 bases and J gave up 3 bases, with 14 bases separating them. The CDR3 extends over 14 amino acids. The CDR3 protein is CASSESQVLYEQYF. CDR3 DNA: TGCGCCAGCAGCGAGAGTCAGGTACTCTACGAGCAGTACTTC.

This sequence joins TRBV27 and TRBJ2-3; 7 bases align to TRBD2. This CDR3 has 17 amino acids. The ends lost 8 bases at V and 7 bases at J; junction bases unmatched: 21. Germline V gene sequence: CDR1 MNHEY, CDR2 SMNVEV (reference sequence). Here the CDR3 DNA reads TGTGCCAGCCTACCCAGCCAGGTTGTGGGGGGGACCAATACGCAGTATTTT. The encoded protein is CASLPSQVVGGTNTQYF.